This TCR beta chain was observed in a study of T-cell memory formation after mild COVID-19 (dated by TCRdb to the early 2020s). Background on the whole study: TCR sequence clusters from the two donors were largely donor specific. The cohort comprised two young, previously healthy adult volunteers, one female and one male. In a couple of donors, T-cell clones that expanded and contracted after mild COVID-19 were tracked by sequencing TCRalpha and TCRbeta repertoires over time. Broad study findings and their caveats: Only a couple of mild cases were covered in the study, and larger cohorts including severe cases with pre-infection samples were considered necessary. Contracting CD4+ clones were found mainly in CM and EM memory subsets, while CD8+ clones were enriched in EMRA. Some responding clones were detected in pre-infection memory, suggesting pre-existing cross-reactive memory T cells joined the SARS-CoV-2 response. SARS-CoV-2 specificity of the second-wave clones peaking on day 37 was not confirmed. Clones that contracted from day 15 to 85 showed balanced CD4/CD8 phenotypes, whereas a second wave of clones that expanded from day 15 to 37 leaned towards CD4+.

The germline ends are 12 bases apart after V is trimmed by 4 bases and J by 5 bases. The CDR3 measures 14 amino acids from cysteine to phenylalanine. The entry retains the CDR3 DNA only, 42 bases that are in frame from base 1. The germline V gene provides CDR1 SGDLS and CDR2 YYNGEE. Regarding this clonotype: Its antigen is not yet known. No much larger clone is present one base from it, and per-base qualities are unavailable.

Ficoll-Paque density gradient centrifugation was used to isolate PBMCs. TCRdb lists the instrument as Illumina NovaSeq 6000. Using 5'RACE with constant-segment primers, TCRalpha and TCRbeta cDNA libraries were constructed, with sample barcodes and unique molecular identifiers added in the process. RNA was extracted from every sample with Trizol reagent. The libraries were amplified in two PCR steps, and the second step added a second sample barcode and Illumina TruSeq adapters. Sequencing of libraries was performed on an Illumina NovaSeq with 2 x 150 bp paired-end reads. In the authors' own workflow: The reads were demultiplexed and collapsed into UMI-guided consensus sequences using migec v1.2.7. Using mixcr v2.1.11, UMI consensuses were aligned to TRA and TRB V and J templates and then assembled into clonotypes. A clonotype was counted as expanded or contracted only when both edgeR and NoisET called the clonotype significant, with the noise models trained on biological replicates. edgeR calls used a false discovery rate-adjusted p below 0.01 and a log2 fold-change threshold of 1. As an exploratory analysis of dynamics, max-normalized trajectories of the 1000 most abundant clonotypes were examined with PCA combined with hierarchical clustering. The CD4 or CD8 phenotype of responding clones was assigned using the separately sequenced CD4+ and CD8+ repertoires. TCRdb handled the public reads itself, with Q25 trimming in fastp and clone calling in MiXCR, and kept productive beta chains. Records with the same CDR3 protein are collapsed into one entry carrying the most frequent genes and DNA. V and J calls and clone size were set by TCRdb, not the authors. Within this sample are 500,000 to 600,000 distinct CDR3 sequences, with about a sixth of them counted one time only. The ten largest clonotypes hold about 11% of the sample.

This receptor was identified in an adult woman who had mild COVID-19 (a few samples of this study predate the infection). The sample titles of this study are shuffled in the database, so cell type and time point are left out; the donor was told from shared clones. Input material: PBMCs or a T cell subset sorted from them (not recorded which). The receptor chain draws on TRBV9 and TRBJ2-2; the D region possibly corresponds to TRBD2 (5 bases align). CDR3 region: CASSPPRGTGELFF. The sequenced DNA is TGTGCCAGCAGCCCCCCTCGGGGAACCGGGGAGCTGTTTTTT.